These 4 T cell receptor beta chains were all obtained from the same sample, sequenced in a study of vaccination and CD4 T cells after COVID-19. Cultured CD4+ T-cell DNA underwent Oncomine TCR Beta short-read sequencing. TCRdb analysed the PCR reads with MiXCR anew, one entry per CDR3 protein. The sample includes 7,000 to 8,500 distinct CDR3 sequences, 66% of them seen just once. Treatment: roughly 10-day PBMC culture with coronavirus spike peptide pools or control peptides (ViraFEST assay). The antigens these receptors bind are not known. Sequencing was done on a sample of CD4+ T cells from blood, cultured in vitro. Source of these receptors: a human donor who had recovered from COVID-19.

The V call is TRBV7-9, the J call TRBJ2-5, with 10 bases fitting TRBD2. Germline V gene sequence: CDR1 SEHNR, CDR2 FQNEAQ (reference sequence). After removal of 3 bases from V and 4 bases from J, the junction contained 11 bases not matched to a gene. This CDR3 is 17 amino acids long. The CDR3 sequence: CASSLGLAGASGETQYF. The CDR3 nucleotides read TGTGCCAGCAGCTTGGGGCTAGCGGGGGCCTCGGGAGAGACCCAGTACTTC.

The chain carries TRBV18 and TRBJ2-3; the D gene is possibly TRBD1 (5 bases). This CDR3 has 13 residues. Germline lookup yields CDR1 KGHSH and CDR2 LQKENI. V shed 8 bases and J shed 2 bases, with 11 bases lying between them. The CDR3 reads CASQSTATDTQYF. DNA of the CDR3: TGTGCCAGCCAATCGACAGCCACAGATACGCAGTATTTT.

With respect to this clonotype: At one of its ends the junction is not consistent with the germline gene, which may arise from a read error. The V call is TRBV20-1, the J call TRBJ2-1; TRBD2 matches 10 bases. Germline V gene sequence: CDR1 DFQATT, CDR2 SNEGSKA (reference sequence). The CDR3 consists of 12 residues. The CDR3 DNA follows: TGCAGAGCTAGCGGGAGTTGGGATGAGCAGTTCTTC. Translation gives CRASGSWDEQFF.

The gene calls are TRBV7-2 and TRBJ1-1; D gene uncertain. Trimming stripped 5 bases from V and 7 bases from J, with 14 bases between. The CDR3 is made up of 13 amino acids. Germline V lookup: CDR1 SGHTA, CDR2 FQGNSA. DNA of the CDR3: TGTGCCAGCAGCCAGAGGGCGTACAATGAAGCTTTCTTT. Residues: CASSQRAYNEAFF.